This TCR beta chain was profiled in a study of blood T cell repertoires in COVID-19 (dated by TCRdb to 2018 to 2021). At the level of the whole study: Collaborator samples came from the United States, Italy and Spain and covered acute and convalescent phases of COVID-19. The prospective study material was composed of cDNA or gDNA derived from T cells, B-cell-depleted T cells, or PBMCs. The dataset comprised deeply sampled blood TCRbeta repertoires from subjects exposed to, actively infected with, or recovered from COVID-19. The repertoires were released in a freely available public database intended as a resource for research on the immune response to SARS-CoV-2. The samples were drawn from the first 160 participants of the ongoing ImmuneRACE study and from more than 1,000 subjects provided by 6 global collaborators. Nearly every sample came with metadata listing a de-identified subject ID, COVID-19 status, age in years and sex. Where HLA class I and class II types were available, the types were taken from metadata supplied by the sample provider, not from assay-based typing. Paper-wide results and their limitations: How much clinical and demographic metadata was included differed by source and by participant, and the metadata was provided uncurated.

On this clone: The antigen it binds to is not known. No base quality information exists; no much larger clone differs at one position.

Inclusive of the bounding cysteine and phenylalanine, the CDR3 is 14 residues long. The retained sequence is limited to the CDR3, 42 bases, with the frame set at the first base. The germline V gene encodes CDR1 MDHEN and CDR2 SYDVKM. Trimming at the junction amounts to 5 bases on V and 4 bases on J, and the germline ends lie 14 bases apart. TCRbeta CDR3 regions were amplified from genomic DNA using the immunoSEQ Assay, a bias-controlled multiplex PCR. The original pipeline was this. The number of nucleated cells in each sample was estimated by amplification of reference gene primers within the assay. To quantify the absolute abundance of each unique TCRbeta CDR3 rearrangement, sequence reads were collapsed and filtered. For each sample, productive Simpson clonality was calculated as the square root of Simpson's diversity index across productive rearrangements. This immuneACCESS table, as held by TCRdb, lists in-frame sequences with V and J called but not all clones. Of the missing ones, under half trace to an unresolved V gene in checked studies; the others have no known cause. The V and J calls and clone size were taken over from that table, and D and trimming were inferred from the DNA. Within this sample are some 110,000 clones, with around 85% of them counted one time only. 7.5% to 9% of the sample is taken by the ten largest.

Another Seattle source contributed samples from volunteer blood donors who had recovered from COVID-19. Each collaborating institution followed its own protocols to collect whole blood in K2EDTA tubes. For TCRbeta analysis, collaborators shipped samples as frozen whole blood, isolated PBMCs, or DNA extracted from either of those sample types. The sequencing input was peripheral blood. The clonotype originates from a man aged 65-85 years who had recovered from COVID-19. In this chain, TRBV28 is recombined with TRBJ1-2; TRBD1 could be the D gene, as 5 bases match. The sequence in DNA is TGTGCCAGCAGTCCCATTCCTAGGGGCTATGGCTACACCTTC. It is translated as CASSPIPRGYGYTF.